The 2 T cell receptor beta chains below all came from one sample that was sequenced in a study of identical twins. TCRdb itself ran the 5' RACE reads through MiXCR, one entry per CDR3 protein. The sample consists of approximately 410,000 distinct CDR3 sequences, around a sixth of them appearing once. The sequencing sample was made of naive T cells sorted from blood. The receptors derive from a man aged 45 to 65 in good health.

The chain links TRBV4-1 to TRBJ2-2; D gene uncertain. This CDR3 is 16 amino acids long. Germline lookup yields CDR1 MGHRA and CDR2 YSYEKL. The V end was cut by 1 base, the J end by 2 bases, with 11 bases between. CDR3 in DNA: TGCGCCAGCAGCCAAGTAAGGGTCCTTAACACCGGGGAGCTGTTTTTT. It specifies CASSQVRVLNTGELFF.

This clonotype was observed at least ten times. CDR3 nucleotides: TGCAGTGCTAGAGTCGGAGGGGTGAACACTGAAGCTTTCTTT. It yields the protein CSARVGGVNTEAFF. The V call is TRBV20-1, the J call TRBJ1-1; a possible D gene is TRBD1 (5 bases). Germline CDR1 and CDR2: DFQATT and SNEGSKA (reference sequence). The CDR3 contains 14 residues. Trimming cost V 1 base and J 0 bases, with 9 bases left between them.